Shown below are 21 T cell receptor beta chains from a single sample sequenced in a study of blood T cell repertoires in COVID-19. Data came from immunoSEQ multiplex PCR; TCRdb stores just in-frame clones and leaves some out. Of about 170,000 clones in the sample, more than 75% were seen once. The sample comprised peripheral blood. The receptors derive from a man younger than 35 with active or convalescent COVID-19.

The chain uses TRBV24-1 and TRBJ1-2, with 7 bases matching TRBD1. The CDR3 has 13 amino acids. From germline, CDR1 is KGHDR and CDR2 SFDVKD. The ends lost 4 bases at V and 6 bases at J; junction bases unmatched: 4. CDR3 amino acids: CATSELDRNGYTF. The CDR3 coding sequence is TGTGCCACCAGTGAACTGGACAGGAATGGCTACACCTTC.

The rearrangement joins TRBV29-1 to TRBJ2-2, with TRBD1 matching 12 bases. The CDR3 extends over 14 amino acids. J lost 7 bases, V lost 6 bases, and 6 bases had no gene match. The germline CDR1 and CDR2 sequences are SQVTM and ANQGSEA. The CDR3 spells CSVGDRGQVGELFF. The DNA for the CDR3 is TGCAGCGTAGGGGACAGGGGGCAAGTCGGGGAGCTGTTTTTT.

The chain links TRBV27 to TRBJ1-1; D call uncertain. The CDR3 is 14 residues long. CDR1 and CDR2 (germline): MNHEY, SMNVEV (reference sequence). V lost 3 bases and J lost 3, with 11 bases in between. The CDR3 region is CASSFHQPDTEAFF. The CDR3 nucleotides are TGTGCCAGCAGTTTCCACCAACCAGACACTGAAGCTTTCTTT.

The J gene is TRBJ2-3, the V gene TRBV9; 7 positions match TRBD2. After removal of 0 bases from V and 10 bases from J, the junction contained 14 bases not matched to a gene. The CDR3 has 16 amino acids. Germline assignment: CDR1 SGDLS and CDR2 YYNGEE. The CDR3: CASSVEVSGSTGPQYF. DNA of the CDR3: TGTGCCAGCAGCGTAGAGGTTAGCGGGTCAACCGGGCCGCAGTATTTT.

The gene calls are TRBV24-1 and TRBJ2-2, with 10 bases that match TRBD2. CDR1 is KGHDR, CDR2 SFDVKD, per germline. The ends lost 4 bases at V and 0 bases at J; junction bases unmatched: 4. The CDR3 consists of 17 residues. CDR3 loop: CATSDPTSGANTGELFF. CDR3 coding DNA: TGTGCCACCAGTGACCCTACTAGCGGGGCGAACACCGGGGAGCTGTTTTTT.

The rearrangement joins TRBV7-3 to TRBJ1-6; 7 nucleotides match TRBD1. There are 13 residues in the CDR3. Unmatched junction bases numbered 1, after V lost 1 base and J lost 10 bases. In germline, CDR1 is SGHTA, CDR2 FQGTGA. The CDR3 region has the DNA TGTGCCAGCAGCTTAATAGGGGGCTCACCCCTCCACTTT. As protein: CASSLIGGSPLHF.

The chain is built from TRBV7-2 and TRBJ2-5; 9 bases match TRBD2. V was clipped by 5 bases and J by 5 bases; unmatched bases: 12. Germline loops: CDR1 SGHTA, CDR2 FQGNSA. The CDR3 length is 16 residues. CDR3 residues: CASSPSRRGGRETQYF. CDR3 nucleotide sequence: TGTGCCAGCAGCCCATCCAGGCGGGGGGGCAGGGAGACCCAGTACTTC.

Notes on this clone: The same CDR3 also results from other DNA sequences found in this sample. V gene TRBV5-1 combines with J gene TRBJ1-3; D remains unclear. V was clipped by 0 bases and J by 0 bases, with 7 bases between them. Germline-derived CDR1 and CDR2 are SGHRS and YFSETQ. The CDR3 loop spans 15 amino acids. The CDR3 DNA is TGCGCCAGCAGCTTGGAGGCTAGCTCTGGAAACACCATATATTTT. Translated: CASSLEASSGNTIYF.

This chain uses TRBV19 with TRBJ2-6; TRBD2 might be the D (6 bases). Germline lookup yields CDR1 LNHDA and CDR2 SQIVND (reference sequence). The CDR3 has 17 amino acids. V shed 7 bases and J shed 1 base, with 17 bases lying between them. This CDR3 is CASIRGGLESGANVLTF. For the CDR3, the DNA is TGTGCCAGTATTAGAGGAGGGTTAGAGTCTGGGGCCAACGTCCTGACTTTC.

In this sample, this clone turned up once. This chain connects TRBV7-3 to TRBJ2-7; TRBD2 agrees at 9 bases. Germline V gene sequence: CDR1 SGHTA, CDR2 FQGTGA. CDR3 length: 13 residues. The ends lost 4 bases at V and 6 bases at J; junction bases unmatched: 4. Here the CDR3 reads CASSSGGRGEQYF. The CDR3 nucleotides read TGTGCCAGCAGCTCCGGCGGGAGGGGCGAGCAGTACTTC.

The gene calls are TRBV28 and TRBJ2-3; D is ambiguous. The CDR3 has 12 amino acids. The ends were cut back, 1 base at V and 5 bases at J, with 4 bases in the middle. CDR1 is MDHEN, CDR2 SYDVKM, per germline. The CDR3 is CASSLLEDTQYF. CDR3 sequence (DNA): TGTGCCAGCAGTTTATTAGAAGATACGCAGTATTTT. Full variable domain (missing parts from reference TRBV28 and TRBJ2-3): DVKVTQSSRYLVKRTGEKVFLECVQDMDHENMFWYRQDPGLGLRLIYFSYDVKMKEKGDIPEGYSVSREKKERFSLILESASTNQTSMYLCASSLLEDTQYFGPGTRLTVL.

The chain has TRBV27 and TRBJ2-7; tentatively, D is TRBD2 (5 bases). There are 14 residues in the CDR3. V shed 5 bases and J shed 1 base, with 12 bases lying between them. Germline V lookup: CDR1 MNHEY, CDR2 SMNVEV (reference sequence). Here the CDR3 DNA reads TGTGCCAGCAGTCTCGGACTGAGATCCTACGAGCAGTACTTC. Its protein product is CASSLGLRSYEQYF.

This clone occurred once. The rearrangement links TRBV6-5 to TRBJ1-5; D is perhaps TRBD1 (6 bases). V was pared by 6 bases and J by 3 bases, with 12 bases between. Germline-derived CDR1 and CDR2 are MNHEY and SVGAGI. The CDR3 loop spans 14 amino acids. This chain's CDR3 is CASRGGQPNQPQHF. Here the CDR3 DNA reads TGTGCCAGCAGGGGTGGACAGCCCAATCAGCCCCAGCATTTT.

The CDR3 DNA reads as TGTGCCAGCAGCCGCGTCGACTTGAACACTGAAGCTTTCTTT. This translates into CASSRVDLNTEAFF. This chain links TRBV11-3 with TRBJ1-1; D unclear. The V and J ends lost 5 bases and 0 bases respectively, with 10 bases between them. The CDR3 is 14 amino acids. Germline values: CDR1 SGHNT, CDR2 YENEEA.

CDR3 DNA sequence: TGCGCCAGCAGCCGGGGGGAGACAGACGCTTATGGCTACACCTTC. Residues: CASSRGETDAYGYTF. V gene TRBV5-1 combines with J gene TRBJ1-2; TRBD1 might be the D (5 bases). Germline CDR1 SGHRS, CDR2 YFSETQ. CDR3 length: 15 residues. Deletions cut 4 bases from V and 5 bases from J, with 18 bases between.

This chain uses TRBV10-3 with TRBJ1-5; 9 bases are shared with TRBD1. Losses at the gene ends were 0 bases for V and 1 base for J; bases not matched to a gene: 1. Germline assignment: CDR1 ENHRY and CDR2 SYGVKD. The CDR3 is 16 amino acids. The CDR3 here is CAISESGTGSNQPQHF. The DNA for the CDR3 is TGTGCCATCAGTGAGTCAGGGACAGGGAGCAATCAGCCCCAGCATTTT.

The CDR3 nucleotides are TGCGCCAGCAGCCAATTACAGGGGGCAGCTGAAGCTTTCTTT. Its translation is CASSQLQGAAEAFF. The chain employs TRBV4-3 and TRBJ1-1, with 9 positions matching TRBD1. This CDR3 region has 14 residues. The germline V gene encodes CDR1 LGHNA and CDR2 YSLEER. V lost 2 bases to trimming and J lost 6 bases; unmatched junction nucleotides: 4.

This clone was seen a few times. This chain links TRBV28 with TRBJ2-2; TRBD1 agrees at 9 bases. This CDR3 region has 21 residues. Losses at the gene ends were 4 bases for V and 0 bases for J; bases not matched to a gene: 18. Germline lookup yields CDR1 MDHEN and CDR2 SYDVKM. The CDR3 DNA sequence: TGTGCCAGCAGTTCGCCAACAAGTCCACAGGGGGCTATAGCGAACACCGGGGAGCTGTTTTTT. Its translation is CASSSPTSPQGAIANTGELFF.

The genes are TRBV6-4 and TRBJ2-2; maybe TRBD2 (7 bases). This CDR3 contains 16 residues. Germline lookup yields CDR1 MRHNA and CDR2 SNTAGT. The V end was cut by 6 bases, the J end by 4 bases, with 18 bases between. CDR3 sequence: CASSNHPGGITGELFF. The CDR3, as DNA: TGTGCCAGCAGCAATCACCCGGGGGGCATCACCGGGGAGCTGTTTTTT.

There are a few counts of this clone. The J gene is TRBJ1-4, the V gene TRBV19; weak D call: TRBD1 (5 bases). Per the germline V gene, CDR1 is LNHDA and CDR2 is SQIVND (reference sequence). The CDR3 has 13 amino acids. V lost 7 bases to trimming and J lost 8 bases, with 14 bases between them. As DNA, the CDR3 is TGTGCCAGTAACACTGGGGCTCCGGAAAAACTGTTTTTT. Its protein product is CASNTGAPEKLFF.

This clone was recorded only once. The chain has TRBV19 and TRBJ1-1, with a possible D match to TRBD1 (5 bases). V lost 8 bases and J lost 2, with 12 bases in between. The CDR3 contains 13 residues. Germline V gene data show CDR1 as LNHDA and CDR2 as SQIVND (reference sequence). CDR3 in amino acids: CASEDSPNTEAFF. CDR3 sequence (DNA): TGTGCCAGTGAAGACAGCCCAAACACTGAAGCTTTCTTT.